The 28 T cell receptor beta chains in this list originate from one sample, sequenced in a study of shared clonotypes between healthy human individuals. The method was immunoSEQ multiplex PCR; TCRdb's version includes in-frame clones alone and lacks a portion of them. The repertoire holds just over 2,000,000 clones, with 95% as singletons. Sequencing used naive CD4+ T cells sorted from blood. Subset meaning: CD45RA+ positively selected. Receptors originate from a man aged 18 to 30 in good health.

This sequence joins TRBV2 and TRBJ2-7; D perhaps matches TRBD2 (5 bases). The CDR3 is made up of 15 amino acids. The germline V and J ends were trimmed by 1 base and 5 bases, with 15 bases remaining between them. CDR1 and CDR2 (germline): SNHLY, FYNNEI. The CDR3 is CASSEGPGIKNEQYF. The CDR3 DNA reads TGTGCCAGCAGTGAAGGCCCGGGGATCAAGAACGAGCAGTACTTC.

The chain combines TRBV7-2 with TRBJ2-3, with TRBD2 identical over 11 bases. V lost 5 bases to trimming and J lost 5 bases; unmatched junction nucleotides: 12. The CDR3 totals 17 residues. The germline V gene has CDR1 SGHTA and CDR2 FQGNSA. CDR3: CASSALAGAAGKDTQYF. In DNA form, the CDR3 reads TGTGCCAGCAGCGCACTAGCGGGGGCCGCCGGGAAAGATACGCAGTATTTT.

The gene calls are TRBV4-3 and TRBJ2-5, with TRBD1 identical over 8 bases. This CDR3 spans 16 amino acids. After removal of 1 base from V and 2 bases from J, the junction contained 6 bases not matched to a gene. Per the germline V gene, CDR1 is LGHNA and CDR2 is YSLEER. The CDR3 protein is CASSQGKTGEQETQYF. In DNA form, the CDR3 reads TGCGCCAGCAGCCAAGGCAAGACAGGGGAACAAGAGACCCAGTACTTC.

Concerning this clone: The same CDR3 arises from other DNA sequences in this sample as well. The chain combines TRBV5-6 with TRBJ1-1; weak D call: TRBD1 (6 bases). The CDR3 totals 13 residues. V was clipped by 7 bases and J by 1 base, with 11 bases between them. Germline-derived CDR1 and CDR2 are SGHDT and YYEEEE. As DNA, the CDR3 is TGTGCCAGCTCATTACAGGGGAACACTGAAGCTTTCTTT. It translates to CASSLQGNTEAFF.

A remark on this clone: This specimen includes other DNA sequences encoding the same CDR3. The chain carries TRBV5-1 and TRBJ2-7; D is possibly TRBD2 (5 bases). V was shortened by 0 bases and J by 0 bases, with 13 bases between the two germline ends. CDR1 is SGHRS and CDR2 is YFSETQ in the germline V gene. The CDR3 runs to 16 residues. The CDR3 spells CASSLAGGTGSYEQYF. In nucleotides, the CDR3 is TGCGCCAGCAGCTTGGCCGGAGGTACGGGCTCCTACGAGCAGTACTTC.

The gene calls are TRBV28 and TRBJ1-1; possibly TRBD1 for D (5 bases). This CDR3 is 14 amino acids long. V lost 7 bases and J lost 1, with 13 bases in between. Germline assignment: CDR1 MDHEN and CDR2 SYDVKM. CDR3 protein: CASIPGHSNTEAFF. In DNA form, the CDR3 reads TGTGCCAGCATTCCAGGACACTCGAACACTGAAGCTTTCTTT.

This clone was seen only a few times. J is TRBJ2-7 and V is TRBV6-1; the D gene is possibly TRBD2 (5 bases). Germline values: CDR1 MNHNS, CDR2 SASEGT. This CDR3 has 15 residues. Trimming shortened V by 4 bases and J by 1 base, and 14 bases separated the two germline ends. DNA of the CDR3: TGTGCCAGCAGTGGAGGACTCCTCCTTTCCTACGAGCAGTACTTC. This sequence encodes CASSGGLLLSYEQYF.

The chain has TRBV10-3 and TRBJ2-5, with 8 nucleotides matching TRBD2. CDR3 length equals 16 residues. The germline V gene encodes CDR1 ENHRY and CDR2 SYGVKD. The V segment lost 2 bases and the J segment 2 bases; nucleotides outside the gene matches: 7. CDR3 loop: CAISEGVAGTQETQYF. The CDR3 bases are TGTGCCATCAGTGAGGGTGTAGCGGGAACTCAAGAGACCCAGTACTTC.

The genes are TRBV19 and TRBJ2-7; TRBD1 agrees at 7 bases. CDR1 and CDR2 from the germline V gene are LNHDA and SQIVND (reference sequence). The CDR3 extends over 13 amino acids. Trimming removed 9 bases from V and 4 bases from J; junction bases left unmatched: 9. The CDR3 coding sequence is TGTGCCAGCGCGAACAGGGGTGGATACGAGCAGTACTTC. Translation gives CASANRGGYEQYF.

The V gene is TRBV6-5, the J gene TRBJ1-5; D might be TRBD1 (5 bases). Trimming shortened V by 6 bases and J by 4 bases, and 16 bases separated the two germline ends. CDR1 and CDR2 (germline): MNHEY, SVGAGI. The CDR3 runs to 15 residues. The CDR3 nucleotides are TGTGCCAGCAGCAATACGGGTCGGGGGAATCAGCCCCAGCATTTT. Its protein product is CASSNTGRGNQPQHF.

V usage is TRBV28 and J usage is TRBJ2-1, with 7 bases identical to TRBD2. The V and J ends lost 4 bases and 10 bases, in that order; junction bases with no gene match: 4. Germline values: CDR1 MDHEN, CDR2 SYDVKM. This CDR3 spans 12 amino acids. CDR3 nucleotide sequence: TGTGCCAGCAGTTCGGGACTACCCGAGCAGTTCTTC. Translated: CASSSGLPEQFF.

V and J are TRBV13 and TRBJ1-2; no definite D call. CDR1 is PRHDT, CDR2 FYEKMQ, per germline (reference sequence). The length of the CDR3 is 14 residues. V lost 7 bases and J lost 6, with 18 bases in between. CDR3 amino acids: CASNTGSRHDGYTF. The DNA of the CDR3 is TGTGCCAGCAACACCGGGTCCAGGCACGATGGCTACACCTTC.

The gene calls are TRBV18 and TRBJ2-5; D gene unclear. The CDR3 contains 14 residues. Trimming cost V 3 bases and J 1 base, with 9 bases left between them. The V gene's germline CDR1 is KGHSH and CDR2 LQKENI. The CDR3 is CASSPQVPQETQYF. Written as DNA, the CDR3 is TGTGCCAGCTCACCGCAGGTCCCCCAAGAGACCCAGTACTTC.

The chain uses TRBV19 and TRBJ1-2; D is uncertain. Germline lookup yields CDR1 LNHDA and CDR2 SQIVND (reference sequence). Trimming pared 3 bases from V and 2 bases from J, leaving 22 bases between. The CDR3 extends over 18 amino acids. CDR3 DNA sequence: TGTGCCAGTAGTATTTTGAGGGCGAATCAAGATACGAACTATGGCTACACCTTC. This gives the protein CASSILRANQDTNYGYTF.

The rearrangement links TRBV9 to TRBJ2-1, with D perhaps matching TRBD1 (5 bases). Per germline, CDR1 SGDLS and CDR2 YYNGEE. Trimming left V 2 bases short and J 9 bases short, with 21 bases between. The CDR3 loop spans 16 amino acids. In DNA, the CDR3 is TGTGCCAGCAGCGTTTACAGGTTAGTCGAGGCAATTGAGCAGTTCTTC. The encoded protein is CASSVYRLVEAIEQFF. The full variable domain, in which reference TRBV9 and TRBJ2-1 provide the parts outside the CDR3, is DSGVTQTPKHLITATGQRVTLRCSPRSGDLSVYWYQQSLDQGLQFLIQYYNGEERAKGNILERFSAQQFPDLHSELNLSSLELGDSALYFCASSVYRLVEAIEQFFGPGTRLTVL.

This chain uses TRBV7-7 with TRBJ2-1; D remains ambiguous. This CDR3 spans 13 amino acids. V was cut by 6 bases and J by 2 bases, with 8 bases left in between. Germline values: CDR1 SSHAT, CDR2 FNYEAQ (reference sequence). CDR3 sequence reads: CASRGDAYNEQFF. Written as DNA, the CDR3 is TGTGCCAGCAGGGGCGATGCCTACAATGAGCAGTTCTTC. Filled out from reference TRBV7-7 and TRBJ2-1, the complete variable domain reads GAGVSQSPRYKVTKRGQDVTLRCDPISSHATLYWYQQALGQGPEFLTYFNYEAQPDKSGLPSDRFSAERPEGSISTLTIQRTEQRDSAMYRCASRGDAYNEQFFGPGTRLTVL.

The chain employs TRBV2 and TRBJ1-2, with no clear D. CDR3 length equals 14 residues. V lost 3 bases to trimming and J lost 1 base, with 9 bases between them. Germline CDR1 is SNHLY and CDR2 is FYNNEI. CDR3 sequence (DNA): TGTGCCAGCAGTGAGACCGGAGTTAACTATGGCTACACCTTC. This gives the protein CASSETGVNYGYTF.

Turning to this clone: One junction end does not reproduce the germline sequence, and a read error may be involved. The chain recombines TRBV7-8 with TRBJ2-3; D is possibly TRBD2 (6 bases). CDR1 is SGHVS, CDR2 FQNEAQ, per germline. The CDR3 covers 13 residues. The CDR3 DNA follows: TGTGTCAGCAGCTTGGGCGGGGTGGATACGCAGTATTTT. This codes for CVSSLGGVDTQYF. The full variable domain, its missing parts supplied by reference TRBV7-8 and TRBJ2-3, is GAGVSQSPRYKVAKRGQDVALRCDPISGHVSLFWYQQALGQGPEFLTYFQNEAQLDKSGLPSDRFFAERPEGSVSTLKIQRTQQEDSAVYLCVSSLGGVDTQYFGPGTRLTVL.

The genes are TRBV5-4 and TRBJ2-7; no clear D gene. This CDR3 contains 13 residues. Germline V gene sequence: CDR1 SGHNT, CDR2 YYREEE (reference sequence). Deletions cut 2 bases from V and 5 bases from J, with 11 bases between. The CDR3 DNA reads as TGTGCCAGCAGCTTAGGACCCTGGGACGAGCAGTACTTC. It is translated as CASSLGPWDEQYF.

J is TRBJ1-5 and V is TRBV10-3; D might be TRBD1 (5 bases). The V gene's germline CDR1 is ENHRY and CDR2 SYGVKD. V was trimmed by 6 bases and J by 9 bases, leaving 15 bases between them. The CDR3 runs 13 residues. The DNA for the CDR3 is TGTGCCATCAGCGAGGGGCCTTGGCCGCCCCAGCATTTT. Translation: CAISEGPWPPQHF.

This rearrangement joins TRBV6-1 to TRBJ1-2, with TRBD1 identical over 9 bases. This CDR3 spans 15 amino acids. Losses at the gene ends were 6 bases for V and 0 bases for J; bases not matched to a gene: 5. Germline values: CDR1 MNHNS, CDR2 SASEGT. The CDR3 nucleotides read TGTGCCAGCAGCTCACAGGGGGCGACTAACTATGGCTACACCTTC. Residues: CASSSQGATNYGYTF.

The rearrangement links TRBV28 to TRBJ2-4, with D tentatively TRBD1 or TRBD2 (6 bases each). The CDR3 spans 15 residues. Deletions cut 5 bases from V and 3 bases from J, with 14 bases between. Germline values: CDR1 MDHEN, CDR2 SYDVKM. The CDR3 DNA is TGTGCCAGCAGTCCGACGGGGGCGGTCAAAAACATTCAGTACTTC. Translated, it gives CASSPTGAVKNIQYF.

The rearrangement links TRBV5-1 to TRBJ1-3, with no clear D. This CDR3 comprises 15 residues. V gave up 0 bases and J gave up 2 bases, with 9 bases separating them. Germline V gene lookup returns CDR1 SGHRS and CDR2 YFSETQ. The CDR3 is CASSLGTLTGNTIYF. The CDR3, as DNA: TGCGCCAGCAGCTTGGGTACTCTTACTGGAAACACCATATATTTT.

This chain joins TRBV5-1 and TRBJ1-1, with 7 bases that match TRBD1. This CDR3 contains 15 residues. Germline CDR1 reads SGHRS; CDR2 reads YFSETQ. V trimming: 4 bases; J trimming: 2 bases; junction bases outside the gene matches: 8. CDR3 sequence reads: CASSGNTGDNTEAFF. In nucleotides, the CDR3 is TGCGCCAGCAGCGGGAACACAGGGGATAACACTGAAGCTTTCTTT.

Of note for this clone: The identical CDR3 is also encoded by other nucleotide sequences in the sample. This chain connects TRBV30 to TRBJ2-7; D is unclear. The CDR3 runs to 11 residues. Germline CDR1 and CDR2: GTSNPN and SVGIG (reference sequence). With 1 base removed from V and 3 bases from J, the gap between germline ends came to 4 bases. The CDR3 sequence is CAWSGSYEQYF. The CDR3 DNA is TGTGCCTGGAGTGGGAGCTACGAGCAGTACTTC.

V usage is TRBV5-4 and J usage is TRBJ2-7; the D gene could be TRBD1 or TRBD2 (5 bases each). The V and J ends lost 4 bases and 0 bases respectively, with 17 bases between them. The CDR3 runs to 16 residues. Per germline, CDR1 SGHNT and CDR2 YYREEE (reference sequence). The CDR3 here is CASSIDGTEGSYEQYF. DNA of the CDR3: TGTGCCAGCAGCATCGACGGGACGGAAGGCTCCTACGAGCAGTACTTC.

Remarks on this clone: Other DNA sequences from this sample encode an identical CDR3 as well. The chain carries TRBV10-3 and TRBJ2-7; 11 bases align to TRBD2. The V gene end was trimmed by 2 bases and the J gene end by 4 bases; junction bases not matched to a gene: 4. There are 15 residues in the CDR3. Per germline, CDR1 ENHRY and CDR2 SYGVKD. In nucleotides, the CDR3 is TGTGCCATCAGTGAGACTAGCGGGGGCCCGTACGAGCAGTACTTC. Translating it yields CAISETSGGPYEQYF.

The V and J genes are TRBV30 and TRBJ1-4; 7 bases agree with TRBD1. Germline CDR1 and CDR2: GTSNPN and SVGIG (reference sequence). This CDR3 region has 17 residues. Germline trimming cut 0 bases from V and 5 bases from J; bases unmatched to any gene: 12. The CDR3, as DNA: TGTGCCTGGAGTGTATCCAGGGGGTCCCTTATAAATGAAAAACTGTTTTTT. The encoded protein is CAWSVSRGSLINEKLFF. Complete variable domain (other parts from reference TRBV30 and TRBJ1-4): SQTIHQWPATLVQPVGSPLSLECTVEGTSNPNLYWYRQAAGRGLQLLFYSVGIGQISSEVPQNLSASRPQDRQFILSSKKLLLSDSGFYLCAWSVSRGSLINEKLFFGSGTQLSVL.